This T cell receptor beta chain comes out of a study of OX40 agonist ivuxolimab in advanced cancers. Looking at the study overall: Ivuxolimab was an agonistic, fully human IgG2 monoclonal antibody directed against OX40 (CD134), a costimulatory receptor. Intravenous ivuxolimab was administered to patients every 2 weeks at six dose levels: 0.01, 0.1, 0.3, 1.5, 3 and 10 mg/kg. Of the approximately 54 patients in dose escalation, about 20 had hepatocellular carcinoma, about 15 had melanoma, 9 had renal cell carcinoma and 9 had head and neck cancer. In the dose-escalation cohort, around four fifths of patients were male, and the mean age was approximately 60 years with a range of roughly 23 to 90. Patients were allowed to have had prior anti-PD-1, anti-PD-L1 or anti-CTLA-4 therapy, and around two fifths of the dose-escalation patients had been treated with checkpoint inhibitors. Three dose-escalation patients achieved partial responses, one with hepatocellular carcinoma and two with cutaneous melanoma. Peripheral TCRbeta sequencing aimed to test whether ivuxolimab altered TCR sequence diversity and caused clonal T-cell expansion. The paper reports the monotherapy dose-escalation portion (N of about 50 patients) of the phase I ivuxolimab trial. General conclusions and limits of the study: On average, CD8+ T cells showed more expanded clones than CD4+ T cells after ivuxolimab. Low levels of normalized T-cell clonal expansion were also shown by some nonresponding patients. Antigen specificity was not determined for the clonally expanded peripheral T cells. In the 0.1-3.0 mg/kg groups, partial responders had among the lowest normalized peripheral clonal expansion, particularly in CD8+ T cells. Clonal expansion of both CD4+ and CD8+ blood T cells was observed from baseline to week 6 at doses 0.1 to 3.0 mg/kg.

The trial excluded patients who had a history of autoimmune disease or who were on systemic immunosuppression. Peripheral blood for TCR sequencing was drawn from every dose cohort at baseline, at cycle 4 day 1 and at cycle 7 day 1. The samples were drawn from a first-in-human, open-label, multicenter phase I dose-escalation trial of ivuxolimab. Adults with locally advanced or metastatic melanoma, renal cell, hepatocellular, or head and neck squamous cell carcinoma were enrolled in the trial. Before TCR sequencing, CD4+ T cells and CD8+ T cells from peripheral blood were sorted into separate populations. Genomic DNA was isolated from the sorted cells so that the TCRbeta CDR3 region could be sequenced. The immunoSEQ Assay was used to sequence the TCRbeta CDR3 regions. This is the immuneACCESS table as TCRdb keeps it, with only in-frame sequences that have V and J called. A part of the clones is gone; compared with another copy, unresolved V genes explain less than half, and the rest is unexplained. This sample holds about 78,000 clones; 92% were observed only once. The top ten clones comprise 2.5% to 3.5% of the sample.

To note about this clone: Its antigen remains undetermined. The sample holds no much larger clone one base away, and base qualities are not on file.

Reading the germline V gene (reference sequence) gives CDR1 LNHDA and CDR2 SQIVND. V and J lose 7 bases and 7 bases, and a span of 10 bases separates them. The cysteine opens and the phenylalanine closes a CDR3 of 11 amino acids. Just CDR3 DNA is preserved here, 33 bases in frame from base 1. This sequence was found in an adult with an advanced solid tumor such as melanoma, head and neck, liver or kidney cancer. Here the sequenced sample was CD4+ or CD8+ T cells sorted from blood, taken in a trial of the OX40 agonist ivuxolimab. The chain couples TRBV19 to TRBJ1-2; TRBD1 might be the D gene, on 5 matching bases. The DNA sequence is TGTGCCAGTATGGGGGATCTTGGCTACACCTTC. Protein translation: CASMGDLGYTF.